At least ten counts were recorded for the clone carrying this TCR beta chain. The CDR3 spans 14 residues. Trimming took 5 bases from V and 2 from J, leaving 12 bases between them. Germline V gene lookup returns CDR1 LGHDT and CDR2 YNNKEL (reference sequence). The protocol was immunoSEQ multiplex PCR, while the TCRdb copy is restricted to in-frame clones and leaves out a portion. The table lists about 80,000 clones, about four fifths of them singletons, with 30% to 45% in the top ten. The data derive from a study of blood T cell repertoires in COVID-19. On the study more broadly: PBMCs, B-cell-depleted T cells, or T cells were the source of the cDNA or gDNA that made up the material.

What was sequenced was peripheral blood. The chain carries TRBV3-1 (or the pseudogene TRBV3-2) and TRBJ1-1; D is perhaps TRBD1 (5 bases). This clonotype originated in a woman aged 70-85 years with acute or convalescent COVID-19. The CDR3, as DNA: TGTGCCAGCAGCGAAGGGACGGGAAACACTGAAGCTTTCTTT. Protein product: CASSEGTGNTEAFF.